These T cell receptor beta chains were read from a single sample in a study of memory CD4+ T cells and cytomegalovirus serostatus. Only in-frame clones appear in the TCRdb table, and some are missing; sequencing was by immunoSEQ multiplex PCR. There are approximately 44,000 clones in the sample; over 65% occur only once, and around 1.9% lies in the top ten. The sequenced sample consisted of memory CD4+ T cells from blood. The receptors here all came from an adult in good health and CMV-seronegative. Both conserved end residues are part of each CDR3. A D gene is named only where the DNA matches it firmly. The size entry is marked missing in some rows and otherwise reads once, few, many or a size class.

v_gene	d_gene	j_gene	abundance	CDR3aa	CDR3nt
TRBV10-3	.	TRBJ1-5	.	CAISASIRDQPQHF	TGTGCCATCAGTGCCTCCATCAGGGATCAGCCCCAGCATTTT
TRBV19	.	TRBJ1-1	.	CASSIRGSTEAFF	TGTGCCAGTAGTATCCGGGGGAGCACTGAAGCTTTCTTT
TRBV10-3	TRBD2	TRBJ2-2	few	CAISKLAGKNTGELFF	TGTGCCATCAGTAAGCTAGCGGGGAAGAACACCGGGGAGCTGTTTTTT
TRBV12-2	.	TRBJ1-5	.	CASRGGNQPQHF	TGTGCAAGTCGGGGGGGCAATCAGCCCCAGCATTTT
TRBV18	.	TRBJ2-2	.	CASSPYRLTATNTGELFF	TGTGCCAGCTCACCGTACAGGTTGACAGCTACTAACACCGGGGAGCTGTTTTTT
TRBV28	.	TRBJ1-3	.	CASSPIWGGGNTIYF	TGTGCCAGCAGCCCTATCTGGGGGGGTGGAAACACCATATATTTT
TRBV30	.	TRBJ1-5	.	CAWSPLRNQPQHF	TGTGCCTGGAGTCCCCTGAGGAATCAGCCCCAGCATTTT
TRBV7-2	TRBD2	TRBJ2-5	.	CASSLVGTSQETQYF	TGTGCCAGCAGCTTAGTTGGGACTAGTCAAGAGACCCAGTACTTC
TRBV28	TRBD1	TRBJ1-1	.	CASGTGGSLGEAFF	TGTGCCAGCGGAACAGGGGGCTCTCTCGGGGAAGCTTTCTTT
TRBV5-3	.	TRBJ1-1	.	CARRRRAMNTEAFF	TGTGCCAGAAGGAGGAGGGCCATGAACACTGAAGCTTTCTTT
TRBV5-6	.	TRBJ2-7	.	CASSLAGTLYEQYF	TGTGCCAGCAGCCTCGCCGGGACACTCTACGAGCAGTACTTC
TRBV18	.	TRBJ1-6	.	CASSPQYGLGSSPLHF	TGTGCCAGCTCACCCCAATACGGGCTCGGGTCCTCACCCCTCCACTTT
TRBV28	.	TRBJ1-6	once	CASSLAPENSPLHF	TGTGCCAGCAGTTTAGCCCCTGAGAATTCACCCCTCCACTTT
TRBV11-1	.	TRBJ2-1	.	CASSPVTTGLSQFF	TGTGCCAGCAGCCCTGTTACGACAGGATTGAGTCAGTTCTTC
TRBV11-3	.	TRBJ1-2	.	CASSLVFGPKYGYTF	TGTGCCAGCAGCTTAGTCTTCGGGCCGAAATATGGCTACACCTTC
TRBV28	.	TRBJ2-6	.	CASSLEGVQWGANVLTF	TGTGCCAGCAGCCTAGAGGGAGTTCAGTGGGGGGCCAACGTCCTGACTTTC
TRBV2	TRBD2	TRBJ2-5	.	CASSPSGEETQYF	TGTGCCAGCAGTCCTAGCGGGGAGGAGACCCAGTACTTC
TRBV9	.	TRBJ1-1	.	CASSVTQGHTEAFF	TGTGCCAGCAGCGTTACGCAGGGCCACACTGAAGCTTTCTTT
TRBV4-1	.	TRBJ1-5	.	CASSQVGKVPQHF	TGCGCCAGCAGCCAAGTAGGTAAGGTGCCCCAGCATTTT
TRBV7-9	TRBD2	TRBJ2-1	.	CASSPYGLAGTNYNEQFF	TGTGCCAGCAGCCCCTACGGACTAGCGGGGACCAACTACAATGAGCAGTTCTTC
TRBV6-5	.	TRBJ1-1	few	CASNRPGNTEAFF	TGTGCCAGCAATCGCCCGGGGAACACTGAAGCTTTCTTT
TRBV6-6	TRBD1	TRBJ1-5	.	CASSYSGTGNQPQHF	TGTGCCAGCAGTTACTCGGGGACAGGGAATCAGCCCCAGCATTTT
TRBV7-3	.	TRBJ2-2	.	CASSEDTGELFF	TGTGCCAGCAGTGAAGACACCGGGGAGCTGTTTTTT
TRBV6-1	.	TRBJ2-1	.	CASSERWGGTGNEQFF	TGTGCCAGCAGTGAAAGGTGGGGGGGCACGGGCAATGAGCAGTTCTTC
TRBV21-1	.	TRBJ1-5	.	CASNRRGYQPQHF	TGTGCCAGCAACCGCAGGGGATATCAGCCCCAGCATTTT
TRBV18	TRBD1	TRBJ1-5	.	CASSPGTGTFSNQPQHF	TGTGCCAGCTCACCAGGGACAGGGACCTTTAGCAATCAGCCCCAGCATTTT
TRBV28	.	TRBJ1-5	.	CASSLIDPGEQPQHF	TGTGCCAGCAGTTTAATCGACCCAGGGGAGCAGCCCCAGCATTTT
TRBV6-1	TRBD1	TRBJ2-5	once	CASSVNRDSQETQYF	TGTGCCAGCAGTGTAAACCGGGACAGTCAAGAGACCCAGTACTTC
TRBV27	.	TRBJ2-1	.	CASSFGGAARGYNEQFF	TGTGCCAGCAGTTTTGGCGGGGCAGCTAGGGGGTACAATGAGCAGTTCTTC
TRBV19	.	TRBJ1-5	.	CASSRDSNQPQHF	TGTGCCAGTAGTAGAGATAGCAATCAGCCCCAGCATTTT
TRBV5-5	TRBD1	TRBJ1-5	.	CASSPGQESLSAQHF	TGTGCCAGCAGCCCGGGACAGGAGTCCCTATCGGCCCAGCATTTT